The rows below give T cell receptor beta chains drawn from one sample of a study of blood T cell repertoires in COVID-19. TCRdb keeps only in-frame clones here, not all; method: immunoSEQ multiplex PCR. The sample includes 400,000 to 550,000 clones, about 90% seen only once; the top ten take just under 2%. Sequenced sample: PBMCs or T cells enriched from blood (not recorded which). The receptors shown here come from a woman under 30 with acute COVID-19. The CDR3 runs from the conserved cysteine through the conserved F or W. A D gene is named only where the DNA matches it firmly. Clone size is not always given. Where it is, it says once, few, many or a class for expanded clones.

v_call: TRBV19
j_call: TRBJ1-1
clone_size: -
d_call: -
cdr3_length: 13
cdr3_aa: CASTFEGYTEAFF
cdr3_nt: TGTGCCAGTACTTTTGAGGGATACACTGAAGCTTTCTTT

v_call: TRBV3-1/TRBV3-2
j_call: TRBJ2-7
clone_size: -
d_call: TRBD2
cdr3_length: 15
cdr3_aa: CASSQVSGSTHEQYF
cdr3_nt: TGTGCCAGCAGCCAAGTAAGCGGGAGTACCCACGAGCAGTACTTC

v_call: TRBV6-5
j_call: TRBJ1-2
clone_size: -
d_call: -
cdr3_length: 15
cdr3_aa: CASSYSYQTENGYTF
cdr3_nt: TGTGCCAGCAGTTACTCTTACCAGACAGAGAATGGCTACACCTTC

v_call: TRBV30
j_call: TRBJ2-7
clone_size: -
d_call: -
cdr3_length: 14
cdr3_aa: CAWSVWGGHYEQYF
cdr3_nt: TGTGCCTGGAGTGTGTGGGGCGGCCACTACGAGCAGTACTTC

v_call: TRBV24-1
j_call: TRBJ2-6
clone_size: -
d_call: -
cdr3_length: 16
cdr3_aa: CATSVEGGTGANVLTF
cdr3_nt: TGTGCCACCAGTGTGGAGGGAGGTACTGGGGCCAACGTCCTGACTTTC

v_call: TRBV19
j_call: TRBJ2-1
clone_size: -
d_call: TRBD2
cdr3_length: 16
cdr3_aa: CASSARLAGTYNEQFF
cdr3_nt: TGTGCCAGTAGTGCGAGACTAGCGGGGACGTACAATGAGCAGTTCTTC

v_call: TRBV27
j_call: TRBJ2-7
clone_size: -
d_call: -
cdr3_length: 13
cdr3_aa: CASSLQDTYEQYF
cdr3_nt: TGTGCCAGCAGTCTGCAGGACACCTACGAGCAGTACTTC

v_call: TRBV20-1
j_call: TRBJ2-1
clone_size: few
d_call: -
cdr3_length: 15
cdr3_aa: CSASDSHSKYNEQFF
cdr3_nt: TGCAGTGCTAGTGATAGCCACTCAAAATACAATGAGCAGTTCTTC

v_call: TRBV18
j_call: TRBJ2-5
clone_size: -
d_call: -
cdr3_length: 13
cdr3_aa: CASSLNTEETQYF
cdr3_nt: TGTGCCAGCTCACTAAACACAGAAGAGACCCAGTACTTC

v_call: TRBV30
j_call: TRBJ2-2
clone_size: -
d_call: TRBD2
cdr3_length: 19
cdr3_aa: CAWSPLPLGLEPNTGELFF
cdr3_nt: TGTGCCTGGAGTCCCCTCCCACTGGGACTAGAGCCGAACACCGGGGAGCTGTTTTTT

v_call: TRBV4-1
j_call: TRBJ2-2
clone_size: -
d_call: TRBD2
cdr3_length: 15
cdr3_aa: CASSRLAADTGELFF
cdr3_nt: TGCGCCAGCAGTCGACTAGCGGCCGACACCGGGGAGCTGTTTTTT

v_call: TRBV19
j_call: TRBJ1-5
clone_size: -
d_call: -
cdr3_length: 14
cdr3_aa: CASSLKRGNQPQHF
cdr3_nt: TGTGCCAGTAGTCTAAAACGGGGCAATCAGCCCCAGCATTTT

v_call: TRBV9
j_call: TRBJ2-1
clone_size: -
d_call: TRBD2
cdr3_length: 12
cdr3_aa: CASSAGGTEQFF
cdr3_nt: TGTGCCAGCAGCGCGGGGGGGACTGAGCAGTTCTTC

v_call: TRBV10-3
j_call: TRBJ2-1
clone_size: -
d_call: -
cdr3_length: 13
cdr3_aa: CAIGGGSYNEQFF
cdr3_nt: TGTGCCATAGGGGGGGGCTCCTACAATGAGCAGTTCTTC

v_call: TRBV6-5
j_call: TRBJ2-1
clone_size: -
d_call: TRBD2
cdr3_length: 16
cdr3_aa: CASSYPPGLANREQFF
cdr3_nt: TGTGCCAGCAGTTACCCTCCGGGACTAGCGAATCGTGAGCAGTTCTTC

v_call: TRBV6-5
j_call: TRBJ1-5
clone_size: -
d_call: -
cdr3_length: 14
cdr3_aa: CASNQGSRNQPQHF
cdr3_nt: TGTGCCAGCAATCAGGGTTCCCGCAATCAGCCCCAGCATTTT

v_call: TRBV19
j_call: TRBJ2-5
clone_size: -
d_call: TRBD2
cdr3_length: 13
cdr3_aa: CASGGSGKETQYF
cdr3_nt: TGTGCCAGTGGGGGGAGCGGGAAAGAGACCCAGTACTTC

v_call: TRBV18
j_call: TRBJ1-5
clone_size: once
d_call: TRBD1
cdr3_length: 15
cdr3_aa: CASSPPGQGGQPQHF
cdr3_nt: TGTGCCAGCTCACCTCCGGGACAGGGTGGCCAGCCCCAGCATTTT

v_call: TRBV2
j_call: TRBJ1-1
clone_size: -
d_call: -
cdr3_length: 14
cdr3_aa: CASSAQGPYTEAFF
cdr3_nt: TGTGCCAGCAGTGCCCAGGGGCCCTACACTGAAGCTTTCTTT

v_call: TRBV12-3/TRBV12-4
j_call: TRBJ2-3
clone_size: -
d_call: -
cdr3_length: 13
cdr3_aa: CASSLQGADTQYF
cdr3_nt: TGTGCCAGCAGTTTACAGGGTGCAGATACGCAGTATTTT

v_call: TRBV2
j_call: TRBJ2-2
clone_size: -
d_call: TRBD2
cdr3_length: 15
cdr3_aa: CAGTTSGRAGGELFF
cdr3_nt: TGTGCCGGAACCACCAGCGGGAGGGCCGGCGGGGAGCTGTTTTTT

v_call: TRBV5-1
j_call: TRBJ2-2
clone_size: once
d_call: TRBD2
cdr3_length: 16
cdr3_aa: CASSPRLAENTGELFF
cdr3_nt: TGCGCCAGCAGCCCCCGACTAGCGGAGAACACCGGGGAGCTGTTTTTT

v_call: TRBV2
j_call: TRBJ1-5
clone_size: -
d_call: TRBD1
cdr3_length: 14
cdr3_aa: CASSEGQRNQPQHF
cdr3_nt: TGTGCCAGCAGCGAGGGACAGCGGAATCAGCCCCAGCATTTT

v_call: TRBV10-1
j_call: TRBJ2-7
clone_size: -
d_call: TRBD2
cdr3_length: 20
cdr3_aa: CASSTAQLGLAGALSYEQYF
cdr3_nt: TGCGCCAGCAGCACAGCCCAATTAGGACTAGCGGGAGCGCTCTCCTACGAGCAGTACTTC

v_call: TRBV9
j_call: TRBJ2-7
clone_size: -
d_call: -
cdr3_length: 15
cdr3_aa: CASSVGDLSLTELVF
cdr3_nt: TGTGCCAGCAGCGTAGGGGATCTGTCGTTGACAGAGCTAGTCTTC

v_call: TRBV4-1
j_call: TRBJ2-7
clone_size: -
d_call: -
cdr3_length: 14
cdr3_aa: CASSQTVASYEQYF
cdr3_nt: TGCGCCAGCAGCCAAACAGTTGCCTCCTACGAGCAGTACTTC

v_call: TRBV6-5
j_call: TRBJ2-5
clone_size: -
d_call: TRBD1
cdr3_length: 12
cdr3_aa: CAARQGWETQYF
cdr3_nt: TGTGCCGCTAGACAGGGTTGGGAGACCCAGTACTTC

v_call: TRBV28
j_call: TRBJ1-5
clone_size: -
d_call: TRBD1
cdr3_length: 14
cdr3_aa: CASSPGQLNQPQHF
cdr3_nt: TGTGCCAGCAGTCCGGGACAGCTAAATCAGCCCCAGCATTTT

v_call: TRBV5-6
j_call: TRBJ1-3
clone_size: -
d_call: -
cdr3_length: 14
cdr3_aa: CASRPMGRGNTIYF
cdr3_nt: TGTGCCAGCAGGCCCATGGGCAGAGGAAACACCATATATTTT

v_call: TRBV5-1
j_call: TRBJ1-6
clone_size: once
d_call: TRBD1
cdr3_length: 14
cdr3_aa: CASRLDRDWSPLHF
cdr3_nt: TGCGCCAGCAGGTTGGACAGGGATTGGTCACCCCTCCACTTT

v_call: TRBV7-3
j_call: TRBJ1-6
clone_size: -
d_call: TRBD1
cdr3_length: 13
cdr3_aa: CASGTGGNSPLHF
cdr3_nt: TGTGCCAGTGGGACAGGGGGTAATTCACCCCTCCACTTT

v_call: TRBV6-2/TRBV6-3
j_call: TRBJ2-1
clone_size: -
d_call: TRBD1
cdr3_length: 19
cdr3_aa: CASSYSWDRGRMAYNEQFF
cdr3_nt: TGTGCCAGCAGTTACTCTTGGGACAGGGGGCGGATGGCCTACAATGAGCAGTTCTTC

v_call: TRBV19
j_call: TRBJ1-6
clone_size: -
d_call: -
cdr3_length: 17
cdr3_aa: CASSIVVTDIYNSPLHF
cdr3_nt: TGTGCCAGTAGTATAGTAGTTACCGACATATATAATTCACCCCTCCACTTT

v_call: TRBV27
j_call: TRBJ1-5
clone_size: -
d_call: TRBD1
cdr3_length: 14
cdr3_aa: CASSGTGKVQPQHF
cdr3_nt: TGTGCCAGCAGTGGGACAGGGAAGGTTCAGCCCCAGCATTTT

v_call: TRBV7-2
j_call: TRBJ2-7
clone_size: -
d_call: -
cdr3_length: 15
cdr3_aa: CASSLFAGASYEQYF
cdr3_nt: TGTGCCAGCAGCTTATTCGCGGGGGCCAGCTACGAGCAGTACTTC